The 7 T cell receptor beta chains below all came from one sample that was sequenced in a study of cytomegalovirus exposure and HLA in healthy donors. Use of 60 Vbeta and 13 Jbeta primers characterized the PCR. The repertoire was sequenced with immunoSEQ multiplex PCR; TCRdb's copy has only in-frame clones and lacks some. The data contain more than 150,000 clones, approximately 84% of them singletons. Sequencing was carried out using PBMCs. The receptor source for this set is a middle-aged man in good health and CMV-seronegative.

V gene TRBV5-8 combines with J gene TRBJ1-6; D call uncertain. There are 15 residues in the CDR3. Germline CDR1 reads SGHTS; CDR2 reads YDEGEE. V lost 0 bases and J lost 4, with 8 bases in between. Written as DNA, the CDR3 is TGTGCCAGCAGCTTGGGTCCAGTATATAATTCACCCCTCCACTTT. Encoded protein: CASSLGPVYNSPLHF.

The chain links TRBV6-1 to TRBJ2-3; 8 nucleotides align to TRBD1. Germline CDR1 is MNHNS and CDR2 is SASEGT. V shed 6 bases, J shed 3 bases, and the junction held 5 bases outside the gene matches. The CDR3 has 14 residues. CDR3 coding DNA: TGTGCCAGCAGCCGGGACAGGACGACAGATACGCAGTATTTT. Translated, it gives CASSRDRTTDTQYF.

The chain joins TRBV19 to TRBJ2-1, with 10 bases lining up with TRBD2. This CDR3 spans 14 amino acids. J gave up 4 bases and V 6 bases, and 3 bases lay outside the gene matches. In germline, CDR1 is LNHDA, CDR2 SQIVND (reference sequence). CDR3 loop: CASSPAGGYNEQFF. The CDR3 DNA reads as TGTGCCAGTAGCCCAGCGGGGGGGTACAATGAGCAGTTCTTC.

This clone occurred a few times. This chain joins TRBV4-3 and TRBJ2-7, with 7 bases identical to TRBD2. With 4 bases clipped from V and 3 bases from J, the junction kept 0 bases outside the gene matches. The CDR3 extends over 12 amino acids. Germline V CDR1 and CDR2: LGHNA, YSLEER. Here the CDR3 DNA reads TGCGCCAGCAGCCCGGGGGGCTACGAGCAGTACTTC. Amino acid sequence: CASSPGGYEQYF.

The chain joins TRBV27 to TRBJ1-2; tentatively, D is TRBD1 (5 bases). CDR3 length: 14 amino acids. The V and J ends lost 6 bases and 4 bases respectively, with 15 bases between them. Germline V gives CDR1 MNHEY, CDR2 SMNVEV (reference sequence). CDR3 sequence (DNA): TGTGCCAGCAGAGCCCTGCAGGGTGGCTATGGCTACACCTTC. Translating it yields CASRALQGGYGYTF.

The CDR3 DNA reads as TGCGCCAGCAGCTTTAACCCGAGGACAGCAATGAACACTGAAGCTTTCTTT. Protein product: CASSFNPRTAMNTEAFF. V gene TRBV5-1 combines with J gene TRBJ1-1; TRBD1 might be the D (6 bases). From germline, CDR1 is SGHRS and CDR2 YFSETQ. CDR3 length: 17 amino acids. V shed 2 bases and J shed 0 bases, with 17 bases lying between them.

The V and J genes are TRBV7-9 and TRBJ2-7, with D perhaps matching TRBD2 (5 bases). The V gene's germline CDR1 is SEHNR and CDR2 FQNEAQ (reference sequence). Between the trimmed V and J ends, which lost 5 bases and 2 bases, there was a span of 13 bases. This CDR3 has 14 amino acids. CDR3 coding DNA: TGTGCCAGCAGCCCCCGGGAACCCCCCTACGAGCAGTACTTC. This translates into CASSPREPPYEQYF.